This TCR beta chain was profiled in a study of shared clonotypes between healthy human individuals. Profiling relied on immunoSEQ multiplex PCR, and the TCRdb table lists in-frame clones only, not all of them. The sample records millions of clones, roughly 91% being singletons. Naive CD8 cells were CD45RO-negative, positively selected for CCR7, excluding terminally differentiated effector memory CD45RA+ cells. CDR3 length equals 15 residues. Germline CDR1 is SGHTA and CDR2 is FQGNSA. The V end was cut by 2 bases, the J end by 4 bases, with 12 bases between. The sequenced sample was naive CD8+ T cells from PBMCs. The receptor was isolated from a man younger than 35 in good health. Some clones in this sample may be carry-over from other donors' samples. The rearrangement links TRBV7-2 to TRBJ1-3, with D perhaps matching TRBD1 (6 bases). The CDR3 loop reads CASSLFTGNGNTIYF. The CDR3 DNA is TGTGCCAGCAGCTTATTTACAGGGAACGGAAACACCATATATTTT.